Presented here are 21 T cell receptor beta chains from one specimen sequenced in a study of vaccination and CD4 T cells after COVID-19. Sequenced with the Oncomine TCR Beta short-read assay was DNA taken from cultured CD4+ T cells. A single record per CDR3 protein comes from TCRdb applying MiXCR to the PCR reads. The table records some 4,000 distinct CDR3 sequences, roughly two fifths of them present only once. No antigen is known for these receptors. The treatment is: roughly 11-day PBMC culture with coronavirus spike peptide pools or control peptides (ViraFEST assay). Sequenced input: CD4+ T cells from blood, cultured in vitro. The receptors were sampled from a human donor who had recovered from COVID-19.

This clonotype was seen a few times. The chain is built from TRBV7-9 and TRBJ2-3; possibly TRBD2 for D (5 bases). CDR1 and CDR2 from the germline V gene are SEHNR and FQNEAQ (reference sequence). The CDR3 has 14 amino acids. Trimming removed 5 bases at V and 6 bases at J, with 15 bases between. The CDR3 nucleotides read TGTGCCAGCAGCCCGGGGTGGAGTTCGGATACGCAGTATTTT. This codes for CASSPGWSSDTQYF. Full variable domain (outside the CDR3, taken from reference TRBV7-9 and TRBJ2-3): DTGVSQNPRHKITKRGQNVTFRCDPISEHNRLYWYRQTLGQGPEFLTYFQNEAQLEKSRLLSDRFSAERPKGSFSTLEIQRTEQGDSAMYLCASSPGWSSDTQYFGPGTRLTVL.

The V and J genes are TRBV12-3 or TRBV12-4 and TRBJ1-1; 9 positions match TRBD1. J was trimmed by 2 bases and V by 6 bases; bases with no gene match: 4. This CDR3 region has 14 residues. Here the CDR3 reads CASSVTGGNTEAFF. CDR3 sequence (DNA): TGTGCCAGCAGCGTAACAGGGGGCAACACTGAAGCTTTCTTT.

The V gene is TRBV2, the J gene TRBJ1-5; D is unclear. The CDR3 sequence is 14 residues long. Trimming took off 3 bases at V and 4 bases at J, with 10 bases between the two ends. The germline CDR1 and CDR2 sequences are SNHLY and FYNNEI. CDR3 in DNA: TGTGCCAGCAGTGAGCTCCGTGGTAATCAGCCCCAGCATTTT. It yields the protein CASSELRGNQPQHF.

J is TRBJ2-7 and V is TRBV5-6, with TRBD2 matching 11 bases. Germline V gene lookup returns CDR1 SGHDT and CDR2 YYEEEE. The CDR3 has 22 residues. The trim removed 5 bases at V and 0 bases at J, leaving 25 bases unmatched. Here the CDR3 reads CASSPTSGGLPWLLSGSYEQYF. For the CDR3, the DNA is TGTGCCAGCAGTCCTACTAGCGGGGGCCTCCCGTGGCTGTTATCCGGCTCCTACGAGCAGTACTTC.

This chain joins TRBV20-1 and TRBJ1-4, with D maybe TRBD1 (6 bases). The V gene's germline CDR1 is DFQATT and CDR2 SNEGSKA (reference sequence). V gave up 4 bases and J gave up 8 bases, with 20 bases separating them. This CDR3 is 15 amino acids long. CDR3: CSATQTGRGGEKLFF. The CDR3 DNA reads TGCAGTGCTACCCAGACAGGACGAGGAGGGGAAAAACTGTTTTTT.

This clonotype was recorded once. The CDR3 reads CASREQSSSYEQYF. CDR3 DNA: TGTGCCAGCAGAGAACAAAGTAGCTCCTACGAGCAGTACTTC. The genes are TRBV6-1 and TRBJ2-7; no clear D. The CDR3 spans 14 residues. Germline lookup yields CDR1 MNHNS and CDR2 SASEGT. Trimming removed 6 bases at V and 0 bases at J, with 12 bases between.

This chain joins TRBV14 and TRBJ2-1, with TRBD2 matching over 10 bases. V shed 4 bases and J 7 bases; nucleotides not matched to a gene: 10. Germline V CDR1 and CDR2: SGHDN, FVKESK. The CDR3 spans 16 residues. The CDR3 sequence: CASSRVAGGLGNEQFF. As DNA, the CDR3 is TGTGCCAGCAGCCGAGTAGCGGGAGGATTAGGGAATGAGCAGTTCTTC.

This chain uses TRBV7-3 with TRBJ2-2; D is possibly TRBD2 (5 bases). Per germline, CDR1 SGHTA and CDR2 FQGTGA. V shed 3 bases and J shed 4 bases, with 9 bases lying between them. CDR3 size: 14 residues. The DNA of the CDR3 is TGTGCCAGCAGCTTGGGCGGGTCCACCGGGGAGCTGTTTTTT. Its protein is CASSLGGSTGELFF.

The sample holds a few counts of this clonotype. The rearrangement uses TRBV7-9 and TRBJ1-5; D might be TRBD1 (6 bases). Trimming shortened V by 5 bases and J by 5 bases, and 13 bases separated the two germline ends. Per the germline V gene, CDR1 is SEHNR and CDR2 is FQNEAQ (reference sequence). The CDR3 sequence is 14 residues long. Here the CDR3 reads CASSLTGLYQPQHF. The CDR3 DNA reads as TGTGCCAGCAGCCTTACAGGGTTATATCAGCCCCAGCATTTT. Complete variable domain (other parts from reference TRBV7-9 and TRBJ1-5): DTGVSQNPRHKITKRGQNVTFRCDPISEHNRLYWYRQTLGQGPEFLTYFQNEAQLEKSRLLSDRFSAERPKGSFSTLEIQRTEQGDSAMYLCASSLTGLYQPQHFGDGTRLSIL.

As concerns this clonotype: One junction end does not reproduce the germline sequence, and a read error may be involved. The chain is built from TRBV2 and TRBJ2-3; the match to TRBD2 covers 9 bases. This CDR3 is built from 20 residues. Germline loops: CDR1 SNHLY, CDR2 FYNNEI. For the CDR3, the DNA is TGTACCAGCAGTGAAGCGGCCCGCGGGCGCGGGAGGGATATGGCAGATACGCAGTATTTT. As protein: CTSSEAARGRGRDMADTQYF.

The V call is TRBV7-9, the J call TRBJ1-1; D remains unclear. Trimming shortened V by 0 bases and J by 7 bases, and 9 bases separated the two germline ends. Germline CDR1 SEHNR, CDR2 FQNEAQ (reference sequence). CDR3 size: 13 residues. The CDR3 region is CASSLALPLEAFF. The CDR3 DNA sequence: TGTGCCAGCAGCTTAGCGCTTCCACTTGAAGCTTTCTTT.

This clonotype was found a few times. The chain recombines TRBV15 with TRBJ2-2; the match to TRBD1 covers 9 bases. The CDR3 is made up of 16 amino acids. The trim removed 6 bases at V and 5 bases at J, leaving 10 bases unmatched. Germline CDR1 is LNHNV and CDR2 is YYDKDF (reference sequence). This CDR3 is CATSRTGTGITGELFF. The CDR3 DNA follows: TGTGCCACCAGTAGGACCGGGACAGGGATAACCGGGGAGCTGTTTTTT.

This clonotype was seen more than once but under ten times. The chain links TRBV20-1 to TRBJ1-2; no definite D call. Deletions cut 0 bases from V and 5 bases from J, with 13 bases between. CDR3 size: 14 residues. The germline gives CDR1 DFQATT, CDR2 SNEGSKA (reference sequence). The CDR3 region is CSARDPGRTYGYTF. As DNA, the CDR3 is TGCAGTGCTAGAGACCCGGGGAGGACGTATGGCTACACCTTC.

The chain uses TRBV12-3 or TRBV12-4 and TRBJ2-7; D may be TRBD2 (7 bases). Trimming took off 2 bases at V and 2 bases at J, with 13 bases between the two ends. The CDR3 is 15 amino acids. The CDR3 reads CASSLFPGGTYEQYF. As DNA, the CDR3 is TGTGCCAGCAGTTTATTTCCGGGGGGCACCTACGAGCAGTACTTC.

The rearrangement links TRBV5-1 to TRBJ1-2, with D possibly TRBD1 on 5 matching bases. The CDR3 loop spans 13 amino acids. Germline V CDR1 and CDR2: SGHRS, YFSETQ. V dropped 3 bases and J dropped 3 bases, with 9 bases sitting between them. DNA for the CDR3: TGCGCCAGCAGCTACGGGGGGGACTATGGCTACACCTTC. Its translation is CASSYGGDYGYTF. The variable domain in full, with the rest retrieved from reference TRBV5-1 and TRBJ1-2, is KAGVTQTPRYLIKTRGQQVTLSCSPISGHRSVSWYQQTPGQGLQFLFEYFSETQRNKGNFPGRFSGRQFSNSRSEMNVSTLELGDSALYLCASSYGGDYGYTFGSGTRLTVV.

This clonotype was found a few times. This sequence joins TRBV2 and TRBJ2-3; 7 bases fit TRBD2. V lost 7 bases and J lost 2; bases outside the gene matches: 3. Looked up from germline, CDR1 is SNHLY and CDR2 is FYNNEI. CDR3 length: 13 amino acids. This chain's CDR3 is CASTGLTTDTQYF. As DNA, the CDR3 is TGTGCCAGCACGGGACTAACCACAGATACGCAGTATTTT.

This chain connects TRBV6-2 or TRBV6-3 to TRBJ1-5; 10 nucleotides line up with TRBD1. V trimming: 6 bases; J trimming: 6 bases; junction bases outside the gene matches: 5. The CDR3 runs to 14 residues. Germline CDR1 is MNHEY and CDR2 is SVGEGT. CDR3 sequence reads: CASRLGQGVQPQHF. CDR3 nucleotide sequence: TGTGCCAGCAGACTCGGACAGGGGGTTCAGCCCCAGCATTTT.

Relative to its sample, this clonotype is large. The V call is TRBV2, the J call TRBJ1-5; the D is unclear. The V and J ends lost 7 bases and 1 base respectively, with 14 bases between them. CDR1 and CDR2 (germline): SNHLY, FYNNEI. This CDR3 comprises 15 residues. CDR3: CASTREGGSNQPQHF. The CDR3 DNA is TGTGCCAGCACCCGGGAGGGAGGGAGCAATCAGCCCCAGCATTTT.

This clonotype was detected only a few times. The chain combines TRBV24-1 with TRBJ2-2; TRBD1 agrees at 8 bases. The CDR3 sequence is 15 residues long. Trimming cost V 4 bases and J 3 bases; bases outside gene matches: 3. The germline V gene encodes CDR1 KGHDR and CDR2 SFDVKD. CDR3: CATSEPGQDTGELFF. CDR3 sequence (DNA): TGTGCCACCAGTGAACCGGGACAGGACACCGGGGAGCTGTTTTTT.

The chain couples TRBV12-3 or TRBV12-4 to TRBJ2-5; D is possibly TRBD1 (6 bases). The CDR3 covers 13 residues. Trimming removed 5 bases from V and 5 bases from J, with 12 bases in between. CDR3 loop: CASSNSGVETQYF. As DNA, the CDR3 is TGTGCCAGCAGTAATTCAGGGGTCGAGACCCAGTACTTC.

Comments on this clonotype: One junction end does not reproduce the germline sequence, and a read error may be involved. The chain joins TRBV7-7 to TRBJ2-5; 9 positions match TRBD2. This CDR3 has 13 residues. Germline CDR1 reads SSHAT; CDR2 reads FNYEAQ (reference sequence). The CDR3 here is CASSPTSGTSKYF. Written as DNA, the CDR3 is TGTGCTAGCAGTCCTACTTCGGGGACTAGCAAGTACTTC.